Below, 2 T cell receptor beta chains from the same sample are listed, as sequenced in a study of blood T cell repertoires in COVID-19 (TCRdb year 2020). Libraries were constructed by the immunoSEQ multiplex PCR assay. The table comes from immuneACCESS by way of TCRdb, which keeps in-frame sequences with V and J called. Part of the clones is missing from these tables; in studies checked, under half for an unresolved V gene and the rest for unknown reasons. In all, the sample holds some 160,000 clones, and 60% to 80% of those were seen once. The ten largest account for approximately 8.6% of the sample. What was sequenced was peripheral blood. These receptors were collected from a man in his forties or fifties with active or convalescent COVID-19.

Concerning this clone: At one boundary the junction diverges from the germline segment, which might be a read error. This CDR3 is CSSGHDTQYF. The CDR3 DNA follows: TGTTCTAGCGGGCACGATACGCAGTATTTT. This chain joins TRBV20-1 and TRBJ2-3, with 8 positions matching TRBD2. CDR1 and CDR2 (germline): DFQATT, SNEGSKA (reference sequence). CDR3 length equals 10 residues.

J is TRBJ1-6 and V is TRBV5-6; the match to TRBD1 covers 9 bases. Trimming took 4 bases from V and 8 from J; bases not matched to a gene: 4. Per germline, CDR1 SGHDT and CDR2 YYEEEE. This CDR3 has 14 residues. The CDR3 DNA is TGTGCCAGCAGCACGGGACAGGGCTATTCACCCCTCCACTTT. Translation gives CASSTGQGYSPLHF.